This T cell receptor (beta chain) appears in the sequencing data of a study of T cell responses to AZD1222 COVID-19 vaccine. Whole-study findings and limits: All repertoire sampling was performed exclusively after the peak T cell response. Recipients of AZD1222 seropositive at baseline numbered only 5 or 6. Vaccine-associated CD4 TCRs spanned spike, dominant at 160-218 and 743-854. Donors, mostly white British, included more females; clonal diversity was possibly underestimated.

As concerns this clone: Its antigen is unknown. The same CDR3 can be traced to other DNA sequences in this sample.

Libraries were prepared by immunoSEQ multiplex PCR; TCRdb keeps only in-frame clonotypes and omits some of them. Here the sample spans approximately 200,000 clones, about 86% being singletons. The junction had 6 bases not matched to a gene; V was cut back by 5 bases and J by 4 bases. From germline, CDR1 is SGHTA and CDR2 FQGNSA. The CDR3 extends over 14 amino acids. The sequence was collected from an adult in good health. The sequencing here drew on peripheral blood, taken on day 0 of AZD1222 vaccination. This chain joins TRBV7-2 and TRBJ2-5; 8 nucleotides agree with TRBD1. CDR3 sequence reads: CASSLGTGGETQYF. For the CDR3, the DNA is TGTGCCAGCAGCCTAGGGACAGGAGGAGAGACCCAGTACTTC. The entire variable domain, with the rest obtained from reference TRBV7-2 and TRBJ2-5, is as follows: GAGVSQSPSNKVTEKGKDVELRCDPISGHTALYWYRQSLGQGLEFLIYFQGNSAPDKSGLPSDRFSAERTGGSVSTLTIQRTQQEDSAVYLCASSLGTGGETQYFGPGTRLLVL.